This passage covers 18 T cell receptor beta chains from one sample sequenced in a study of T cell changes during pregnancy in multiple sclerosis. Assay: immunoSEQ multiplex PCR; the TCRdb copy retains only in-frame clones and omits some. The table lists tens of thousands of clones, about 89% of them singletons, with 0.3% to 0.4% in the top ten. The sequencing here drew on CD4+ T cells from peripheral blood mononuclear cells, taken in the third trimester of pregnancy. All receptors derive from a female donor in good health, enrolled as a control in a pregnancy study.

The CDR3 coding sequence is TGTGCCAGCAGTGTCACCGGGACAGGCGGGTCCCAGTACTTC. Its protein product is CASSVTGTGGSQYF. This sequence joins TRBV25-1 and TRBJ2-5; 8 positions agree with TRBD1. The CDR3 spans 14 residues. Trimming removed 4 bases from V and 9 bases from J; junction bases left unmatched: 10. Germline V gene sequence: CDR1 MGHDK, CDR2 SYGVNS. Complete variable domain (other parts from reference TRBV25-1 and TRBJ2-5): EADIYQTPRYLVIGTGKKITLECSQTMGHDKMYWYQQDPGMELHLIHYSYGVNSTEKGDLSSESTVSRIRTEHFPLTLESARPSHTSQYLCASSVTGTGGSQYFGPGTRLLVL.

This clone was found a few times. V gene TRBV19 combines with J gene TRBJ2-3, with 10 bases fitting TRBD2. The germline V gene has CDR1 LNHDA and CDR2 SQIVND (reference sequence). V dropped 5 bases and J dropped 3; count of bases not matched to a gene: 5. CDR3 length: 15 amino acids. The CDR3 nucleotides read TGTGCCAGTAGTCAACTAGCGGGAATAACAGATACGCAGTATTTT. Protein sequence: CASSQLAGITDTQYF.

The chain links TRBV7-2 to TRBJ1-4; D may be TRBD1 (6 bases). The V gene lost 3 bases and the J gene lost 2 bases, with 7 bases spanning the gap. This CDR3 has 14 residues. Per germline, CDR1 SGHTA and CDR2 FQGNSA. CDR3 region: CASSLGATNEKLFF. The CDR3 region has the DNA TGTGCCAGCAGCTTGGGGGCTACTAATGAAAAACTGTTTTTT.

As regards this clone: Other nucleotide sequences in the sample specify the same CDR3. The CDR3 DNA reads TGTGCCAGCAGCGCAGGGGTTTCCTACAATGAGCAGTTCTTC. This sequence encodes CASSAGVSYNEQFF. The gene calls are TRBV9 and TRBJ2-1, with D possibly matching TRBD1 (6 bases). Trimming removed 3 bases from V and 1 base from J, with 8 bases in between. CDR3 length equals 14 residues. CDR1 and CDR2 (germline): SGDLS, YYNGEE.

The chain recombines TRBV18 with TRBJ2-1; 12 positions agree with TRBD2. The CDR3 sequence is 15 residues long. The junction had 6 bases not matched to a gene; V was cut back by 0 bases and J by 12 bases. Germline CDR1 KGHSH, CDR2 LQKENI. CDR3 amino acids: CASSPPSLAGGGQFF. CDR3 sequence (DNA): TGTGCCAGCTCACCACCGTCACTAGCGGGGGGCGGGCAGTTCTTC. The entire variable domain, with the rest obtained from reference TRBV18 and TRBJ2-1, is as follows: NAGVMQNPRHLVRRRGQEARLRCSPMKGHSHVYWYRQLPEEGLKFMVYLQKENIIDESGMPKERFSAEFPKEGPSILRIQQVVRGDSAAYFCASSPPSLAGGGQFFGPGTRLTVL.

The chain carries TRBV13 and TRBJ2-7; D ambiguous. Germline V CDR1 and CDR2: PRHDT, FYEKMQ (reference sequence). This CDR3 has 14 residues. Trimming cost V 3 bases and J 1 base, with 10 bases left between them. The CDR3 coding sequence is TGTGCCAGCAGCTTTCTGGGCCAGTCCTACGAGCAGTACTTC. It codes for CASSFLGQSYEQYF.

The chain uses TRBV19 and TRBJ1-5; D may be TRBD1 (6 bases). The CDR3 covers 12 residues. Looked up from germline, CDR1 is LNHDA and CDR2 is SQIVND (reference sequence). V was trimmed by 6 bases and J by 7 bases, leaving 10 bases between them. The CDR3 is CASRQGWQPQHF. The DNA for the CDR3 is TGTGCCAGTAGACAGGGATGGCAGCCCCAGCATTTT.

The rearrangement joins TRBV5-1 to TRBJ1-4; possibly TRBD1 for D (5 bases). V gave up 4 bases and J gave up 8 bases, with 18 bases separating them. This CDR3 contains 15 residues. Per the germline V gene, CDR1 is SGHRS and CDR2 is YFSETQ. CDR3 region: CASSPGARVSEKLFF. As DNA, the CDR3 is TGCGCCAGCAGCCCTGGTGCCAGGGTGTCCGAAAAACTGTTTTTT.

This chain links TRBV29-1 with TRBJ1-1; D is possibly TRBD1 (5 bases). The CDR3 contains 12 residues. Trimming stripped 8 bases from V and 4 bases from J, with 14 bases between. In germline, CDR1 is SQVTM, CDR2 ANQGSEA. The chain's CDR3 is CSSGGGVTEAFF. CDR3 bases: TGCAGCTCCGGCGGGGGGGTCACTGAAGCTTTCTTT.

J is TRBJ2-5 and V is TRBV6-6; 7 nucleotides align to TRBD2. J was trimmed by 3 bases and V by 3 bases; bases with no gene match: 1. This CDR3 has 13 residues. Germline assignment: CDR1 MNHNY and CDR2 SVGAGI (reference sequence). CDR3 protein: CASSYRGEETQYF. CDR3 nucleotide sequence: TGTGCCAGCAGTTATCGGGGGGAAGAGACCCAGTACTTC.

In this sample, this clone turned up once. The chain links TRBV4-1 to TRBJ2-1; possible D gene TRBD2, 5 bases. V was pared by 0 bases and J by 0 bases, with 21 bases between. Germline V gene lookup returns CDR1 MGHRA and CDR2 YSYEKL. CDR3 length: 20 residues. This CDR3 is CASSQEKLSGRRSSYNEQFF. CDR3 coding DNA: TGCGCCAGCAGCCAAGAAAAGTTGTCGGGAAGAAGGAGCTCCTACAATGAGCAGTTCTTC.

The CDR3 reads CASSFQGYYGYTF. Here the CDR3 DNA reads TGTGCCAGCAGCTTCCAGGGGTATTATGGCTACACCTTC. The chain links TRBV5-4 to TRBJ1-2; maybe TRBD1 (6 bases). In germline, CDR1 is SGHNT, CDR2 YYREEE (reference sequence). V gave up 2 bases and J gave up 5 bases, with 10 bases separating them. The CDR3 loop spans 13 amino acids. The full variable domain, completed using reference TRBV5-4 and TRBJ1-2, is ETGVTQSPTHLIKTRGQQVTLRCSSQSGHNTVSWYQQALGQGPQFIFQYYREEENGRGNFPPRFSGLQFPNYSSELNVNALELDDSALYLCASSFQGYYGYTFGSGTRLTVV.

The rearrangement links TRBV5-1 to TRBJ1-1; 9 bases agree with TRBD1. CDR3 length equals 15 residues. CDR1 and CDR2 (germline): SGHRS, YFSETQ. The V and J ends lost 3 bases and 6 bases, in that order; junction bases with no gene match: 9. This CDR3 is CASSSGQGGGAEAFF. CDR3 DNA sequence: TGCGCCAGCAGCTCGGGACAGGGTGGGGGGGCTGAAGCTTTCTTT.

The chain employs TRBV5-1 and TRBJ2-3; 12 bases agree with TRBD2. In germline, CDR1 is SGHRS, CDR2 YFSETQ. V shed 4 bases and J 2 bases; nucleotides not matched to a gene: 5. This CDR3 region has 16 residues. CDR3 amino acids: CASSHRLAGATDTQYF. CDR3 nucleotides: TGCGCCAGCAGCCATCGACTAGCGGGGGCCACAGATACGCAGTATTTT.

The chain combines TRBV2 with TRBJ1-1; possibly TRBD1 for D (6 bases). Trimming stripped 8 bases from V and 4 bases from J, with 11 bases between. CDR1 and CDR2 (germline): SNHLY, FYNNEI. The CDR3 spans 12 residues. CDR3 sequence reads: CASGPGATEAFF. CDR3 sequence (DNA): TGTGCCAGCGGCCCAGGGGCCACTGAAGCTTTCTTT.

This chain joins TRBV18 and TRBJ1-5; D might be TRBD1 (6 bases). This CDR3 is 15 amino acids long. Trimming stripped 6 bases from V and 5 bases from J, with 17 bases between. Germline CDR1 is KGHSH and CDR2 is LQKENI. The CDR3 loop is CASSRGTSTYQPQHF. The CDR3 coding sequence is TGTGCCAGCTCTCGAGGGACATCCACCTATCAGCCCCAGCATTTT.

Only a few counts were recorded for this clone. The chain employs TRBV27 and TRBJ2-5; 8 positions match TRBD2. The CDR3 contains 16 residues. Germline CDR1 is MNHEY and CDR2 is SMNVEV (reference sequence). V shed 3 bases, J shed 2 bases, and the junction held 8 bases outside the gene matches. The CDR3 DNA sequence: TGTGCCAGCAGTTTCGCCTCCGGGGGGGTACAAGAGACCCAGTACTTC. This codes for CASSFASGGVQETQYF.

The rearrangement joins TRBV5-1 to TRBJ2-1; D is perhaps TRBD1 (5 bases). This CDR3 is built from 15 residues. Trimming stripped 0 bases from V and 6 bases from J, with 13 bases between. Germline V gene data show CDR1 as SGHRS and CDR2 as YFSETQ. CDR3: CASSLATGVFNEQFF. CDR3 DNA sequence: TGCGCCAGCAGCTTGGCCACAGGAGTTTTCAATGAGCAGTTCTTC.